This is a list of T cell receptor beta chains from one sample in a study of OX40 agonist ivuxolimab in advanced cancers. TCRdb keeps only in-frame clones here, not all; method: immunoSEQ multiplex PCR. The data contain 60,000 to 70,000 clones, 65% to 90% of them seen just once; the ten biggest clones take up under 2%. The sequencing used CD4+ or CD8+ T cells sorted from blood, collected in a trial of the OX40 agonist ivuxolimab. These receptors all come from an adult with an advanced solid tumor such as melanoma, head and neck, liver or kidney cancer. The CDR3 runs from the conserved cysteine through the conserved F or W. Each record gives: V gene, clone size, J gene, D gene, CDR3 DNA, CDR3 protein. A D gene is named only where the DNA matches it firmly. For some rows the clone size is stated as once, few or many, or as a class when expanded; others skip it.

V gene: TRBV28
clone size: .
J gene: TRBJ1-4
D gene: .
CDR3 DNA: TGTGCCAGCAGTGCGGGGGTTGCAACTAATGAAAAACTGTTTTTT
CDR3 protein: CASSAGVATNEKLFF

V gene: TRBV5-8
clone size: once
J gene: TRBJ1-1
D gene: TRBD1
CDR3 DNA: TGTGCCAGCAGCTCTTCAGGGGGCGCCGGAGCTTTCTTT
CDR3 protein: CASSSSGGAGAFF

V gene: TRBV7-3
clone size: .
J gene: TRBJ2-1
D gene: .
CDR3 DNA: TGTGCCAGCAGCCCTGGCGGGATCAATGAGCAGTTCTTC
CDR3 protein: CASSPGGINEQFF

V gene: TRBV21-1
clone size: .
J gene: TRBJ2-1
D gene: .
CDR3 DNA: TGTGCCAGCAGCAAATTCCTGGGCCAGGGTGAATTGCATGAGCAGTTCTTC
CDR3 protein: CASSKFLGQGELHEQFF

V gene: TRBV18
clone size: .
J gene: TRBJ1-5
D gene: .
CDR3 DNA: TGTGCCAGCTCACCACGAAAGGACAATCAGCCCCAGCATTTT
CDR3 protein: CASSPRKDNQPQHF

V gene: TRBV6-6
clone size: .
J gene: TRBJ1-1
D gene: .
CDR3 DNA: TGTGCCAGCAGAATGGACAATACGAACACTGAAGCTTTCTTT
CDR3 protein: CASRMDNTNTEAFF

V gene: TRBV5-6
clone size: .
J gene: TRBJ1-4
D gene: .
CDR3 DNA: TGTGCCAGCAGCTTGACCGGGGTCGATGAAAAACTGTTTTTT
CDR3 protein: CASSLTGVDEKLFF

V gene: TRBV27
clone size: .
J gene: TRBJ2-7
D gene: .
CDR3 DNA: TGTGCCAGCAGTTTTGGGCCCCTGACCTCCTACGAGCAGTACTTC
CDR3 protein: CASSFGPLTSYEQYF

V gene: TRBV12-5
clone size: .
J gene: TRBJ1-1
D gene: .
CDR3 DNA: TGTGCTAGTGGGGGGCCAAACACTGAAGCTTTCTTT
CDR3 protein: CASGGPNTEAFF

V gene: TRBV2
clone size: .
J gene: TRBJ2-4
D gene: .
CDR3 DNA: TGTGCCAGCAGTCCGGACTACCCGTTCGAGAAAAACATTCAGTACTTC
CDR3 protein: CASSPDYPFEKNIQYF

V gene: TRBV6-1
clone size: .
J gene: TRBJ1-5
D gene: .
CDR3 DNA: TGTGCCAGCAGTGTTAACAGGGTCCATCAGCCCCAGCATTTT
CDR3 protein: CASSVNRVHQPQHF

V gene: TRBV18
clone size: .
J gene: TRBJ2-7
D gene: .
CDR3 DNA: TGTGCCAGCTCACCGGGGGTAAGTTCCTACGAGCAGTACTTC
CDR3 protein: CASSPGVSSYEQYF

V gene: TRBV4-1
clone size: .
J gene: TRBJ2-7
D gene: TRBD2
CDR3 DNA: TGCGCCAGCAGCCACCTAGATTTGGGAGGGGAGCAGTACTTC
CDR3 protein: CASSHLDLGGEQYF

V gene: TRBV10-3
clone size: .
J gene: TRBJ2-7
D gene: TRBD2
CDR3 DNA: TGTGCCATCAGGACACTAGCGGGAACGTACGGCGAGCAGTACTTC
CDR3 protein: CAIRTLAGTYGEQYF

V gene: TRBV28
clone size: .
J gene: TRBJ1-4
D gene: .
CDR3 DNA: TGTGCCAGCAGAAAACCGACAGAGTGGAAACTGTTTTTT
CDR3 protein: CASRKPTEWKLFF

V gene: TRBV7-2
clone size: .
J gene: TRBJ2-1
D gene: .
CDR3 DNA: TGTGCCAGCAGCCCCCTCTTGGGAAGCGACAATGAGCAGTTCTTC
CDR3 protein: CASSPLLGSDNEQFF

V gene: TRBV10-2
clone size: .
J gene: TRBJ2-7
D gene: TRBD2
CDR3 DNA: TGCGCCAGCAGTGGGGAAGTAGCGGGAGTTGGACAGTACTTC
CDR3 protein: CASSGEVAGVGQYF

V gene: TRBV7-3
clone size: .
J gene: TRBJ1-2
D gene: TRBD1
CDR3 DNA: TGTGCCAGCAGCAAGGAGGGACAGGGCTCTGGCTACACCTTC
CDR3 protein: CASSKEGQGSGYTF

V gene: TRBV5-1
clone size: .
J gene: TRBJ2-5
D gene: .
CDR3 DNA: TGCGCCAGCAGCCCGGGACGGTTCCAAGAGACCCAGTACTTC
CDR3 protein: CASSPGRFQETQYF

V gene: TRBV5-4
clone size: few
J gene: TRBJ2-1
D gene: TRBD1
CDR3 DNA: TGTGCAAGCACTCCGGGACAGGGGTACAATGAGCAGTTCTTC
CDR3 protein: CASTPGQGYNEQFF

V gene: TRBV7-9
clone size: .
J gene: TRBJ1-2
D gene: .
CDR3 DNA: TGTGCCAGCAGCTTACAGGGGAGCTATGGCTACACCTTC
CDR3 protein: CASSLQGSYGYTF

V gene: TRBV5-1
clone size: once
J gene: TRBJ2-1
D gene: .
CDR3 DNA: TGCGCCAGCAGCTTGGACATCTACAATGAGCAGTTCTTC
CDR3 protein: CASSLDIYNEQFF

V gene: TRBV27
clone size: .
J gene: TRBJ2-7
D gene: .
CDR3 DNA: TGTGCCAGCAGTTCTATTTCGGGCCGCCAGCAGTACTTC
CDR3 protein: CASSSISGRQQYF

V gene: TRBV5-4
clone size: .
J gene: TRBJ1-1
D gene: .
CDR3 DNA: TGTGCCAGCAGCTGGGACCTGACTCGGGGGGGCACTGAAGCTTTCTTT
CDR3 protein: CASSWDLTRGGTEAFF

V gene: TRBV29-1
clone size: .
J gene: TRBJ2-7
D gene: TRBD2
CDR3 DNA: TGCAGCGTTGAAGGGGGAGGGCTTAACGAGCAGTACTTC
CDR3 protein: CSVEGGGLNEQYF

V gene: TRBV6-5
clone size: .
J gene: TRBJ2-5
D gene: .
CDR3 DNA: TGTGCCAGCAGTTATCTGGATTCCCAGTACTTC
CDR3 protein: CASSYLDSQYF

V gene: TRBV7-6
clone size: .
J gene: TRBJ2-5
D gene: TRBD2
CDR3 DNA: TGTGCCAGCAGCTTCTCCCCGGGACTAGCGGGAGAGGAGACCCAGTACTTC
CDR3 protein: CASSFSPGLAGEETQYF

V gene: TRBV5-1
clone size: .
J gene: TRBJ2-1
D gene: .
CDR3 DNA: TGCGCCAGCAGCAAGGGGGGGTACAATGAGCAGTTCTTC
CDR3 protein: CASSKGGYNEQFF

V gene: TRBV30
clone size: .
J gene: TRBJ2-3
D gene: TRBD1
CDR3 DNA: TGTGCCTGGAGCCTGGGACAGGGGGGCACAGATACGCAGTATTTT
CDR3 protein: CAWSLGQGGTDTQYF

V gene: TRBV7-2
clone size: .
J gene: TRBJ2-7
D gene: TRBD2
CDR3 DNA: TGTGCCAGCAGCACAGCGGGAGAGTCCTACGAGCAGTACTTC
CDR3 protein: CASSTAGESYEQYF

V gene: TRBV11-3
clone size: .
J gene: TRBJ2-7
D gene: TRBD1
CDR3 DNA: TGTGCCAGCAGCTTAGCGGGACAGGGCACCTACGAGCAGTACTTC
CDR3 protein: CASSLAGQGTYEQYF

V gene: TRBV28
clone size: .
J gene: TRBJ2-7
D gene: .
CDR3 DNA: TGTGCCAGCAGTTTATACGAGCAGTACTTC
CDR3 protein: CASSLYEQYF

V gene: TRBV7-9
clone size: once
J gene: TRBJ2-1
D gene: .
CDR3 DNA: TGTGCCAGCAGCTTAGGCGGTCACAATGAGCAGTTCTTC
CDR3 protein: CASSLGGHNEQFF

V gene: TRBV9
clone size: once
J gene: TRBJ2-2
D gene: .
CDR3 DNA: TGTGCCAGCAGCGTACAGACTTCCTTCGGCCGGGAGCTGTTTTTT
CDR3 protein: CASSVQTSFGRELFF

V gene: TRBV4-2
clone size: .
J gene: TRBJ2-5
D gene: .
CDR3 DNA: TGTGCCAGCAGCCAAGGAGGTCAGCAAGAGACCCAGTACTTC
CDR3 protein: CASSQGGQQETQYF

V gene: TRBV5-4
clone size: .
J gene: TRBJ2-5
D gene: TRBD2
CDR3 DNA: TGTGCCAGCAGCCTCAGGAGCGGGGGAGAGACCCAGTACTTC
CDR3 protein: CASSLRSGGETQYF

V gene: TRBV2
clone size: .
J gene: TRBJ2-5
D gene: TRBD2
CDR3 DNA: TGTGCCAGCAGTCTAGCGGCCGAAGAGACCCAGTACTTC
CDR3 protein: CASSLAAEETQYF

V gene: TRBV9
clone size: few
J gene: TRBJ2-1
D gene: .
CDR3 DNA: TGTGCCAGCAGCGACATAGCTCACAATGAGCAGTTCTTC
CDR3 protein: CASSDIAHNEQFF

V gene: TRBV28
clone size: .
J gene: TRBJ2-7
D gene: TRBD1
CDR3 DNA: TGTGCCAGCAGTTTGTGGACAGGGTATAATCACGAGCAGTACTTC
CDR3 protein: CASSLWTGYNHEQYF

V gene: TRBV2
clone size: once
J gene: TRBJ1-2
D gene: .
CDR3 DNA: TGTGCCAGCGCCGGCCCCTACACCTTC
CDR3 protein: CASAGPYTF

V gene: TRBV5-5
clone size: few
J gene: TRBJ1-4
D gene: .
CDR3 DNA: TGTGCCAGCAGCTTGGGTCTGACAACTAATGAAAAACTGTTTTTT
CDR3 protein: CASSLGLTTNEKLFF

V gene: TRBV28
clone size: .
J gene: TRBJ1-2
D gene: .
CDR3 DNA: TGTGCCAGCAGTTTCCCAGGGTCCTTTGGCTACACCTTC
CDR3 protein: CASSFPGSFGYTF

V gene: TRBV10-3
clone size: few
J gene: TRBJ1-2
D gene: TRBD1
CDR3 DNA: TGTGCCATCAGTGACCTGGACAGGGACTATGGCTACACCTTC
CDR3 protein: CAISDLDRDYGYTF

V gene: TRBV5-4
clone size: few
J gene: TRBJ2-5
D gene: .
CDR3 DNA: TGTGCAAGCAACGCGAATCAAGAGACCCAGTACTTC
CDR3 protein: CASNANQETQYF

V gene: TRBV2
clone size: .
J gene: TRBJ2-7
D gene: TRBD1
CDR3 DNA: TGTGCCAGCATGGCGACAGGGGCCTCCTACGAGCAGTACTTC
CDR3 protein: CASMATGASYEQYF

V gene: TRBV9
clone size: .
J gene: TRBJ2-1
D gene: .
CDR3 DNA: TGTGCCAGCAGCGCGAGCCCTGGGAAACATGTGTACAATGAGCAGTTCTTC
CDR3 protein: CASSASPGKHVYNEQFF

V gene: TRBV19
clone size: .
J gene: TRBJ1-6
D gene: TRBD1
CDR3 DNA: TGTGCCAGTAGTACCGTGGCCTTTACAGGGGGTCGTTCACCCCTCCACTTT
CDR3 protein: CASSTVAFTGGRSPLHF

V gene: TRBV28
clone size: .
J gene: TRBJ1-3
D gene: TRBD1
CDR3 DNA: TGTGCCAGCGGAGCACCGGGACAGATACGCACAACCTCTGGAAACACCATATATTTT
CDR3 protein: CASGAPGQIRTTSGNTIYF

V gene: TRBV6-6
clone size: .
J gene: TRBJ2-7
D gene: TRBD2
CDR3 DNA: TGTGCCAGCAGGACTAGCGACTCCTACGAGCAGTACTTC
CDR3 protein: CASRTSDSYEQYF

V gene: TRBV9
clone size: .
J gene: TRBJ2-7
D gene: .
CDR3 DNA: TGTGCCAGCAGCGTAGACGGGGACGACGAGCAGTACTTC
CDR3 protein: CASSVDGDDEQYF

V gene: TRBV5-4
clone size: .
J gene: TRBJ2-5
D gene: .
CDR3 DNA: TGTGCCAGCACCCATCACGGGGGAGAGGGAGAGACCCAGTACTTC
CDR3 protein: CASTHHGGEGETQYF

V gene: TRBV7-7
clone size: .
J gene: TRBJ2-5
D gene: TRBD1
CDR3 DNA: TGTGCCGTAGGGGGCACAACCCAAGAGACCCAGTACTTC
CDR3 protein: CAVGGTTQETQYF

V gene: TRBV18
clone size: .
J gene: TRBJ2-1
D gene: .
CDR3 DNA: TGTGCCAGCTCACCATTAACGAATACCTACAATGAGCAGTTCTTC
CDR3 protein: CASSPLTNTYNEQFF

V gene: TRBV29-1
clone size: .
J gene: TRBJ2-5
D gene: .
CDR3 DNA: TGCAGCTCGCGCGGGGGCCATGAGACCCAGTACTTC
CDR3 protein: CSSRGGHETQYF

V gene: TRBV5-8
clone size: .
J gene: TRBJ2-2
D gene: TRBD2
CDR3 DNA: TGTGCCAGCAGCCCCGGCGGGAGAGACACCGGGGAGCTGTTTTTT
CDR3 protein: CASSPGGRDTGELFF

V gene: TRBV28
clone size: .
J gene: TRBJ2-5
D gene: TRBD1
CDR3 DNA: TGTGCCAGCAGTCGTAGACAGGGTCAAGAGACCCAGTACTTC
CDR3 protein: CASSRRQGQETQYF

V gene: TRBV7-7
clone size: .
J gene: TRBJ2-2
D gene: .
CDR3 DNA: TGTGCCAGCAGCTTGACACAGGGCGGCACCGGGGAGCTGTTTTTT
CDR3 protein: CASSLTQGGTGELFF

V gene: TRBV2
clone size: once
J gene: TRBJ2-7
D gene: .
CDR3 DNA: TGTGCCAGCACGGAACTCTCCTACGAGCAGTACTTC
CDR3 protein: CASTELSYEQYF

V gene: TRBV28
clone size: .
J gene: TRBJ2-2
D gene: .
CDR3 DNA: TGTGCCAGCAGCGTGACTAGTACCGGGGAGCTGTTTTTT
CDR3 protein: CASSVTSTGELFF